Below, one TCR beta chain is given with its context. This entry comes from a study of blood T cell repertoires in COVID-19. The V gene lost 3 bases and the J gene lost 0 bases, with 14 bases spanning the gap. CDR3 length: 16 residues. Germline-derived CDR1 and CDR2 are KGHSH and LQKENI. Individuals aged about 18 to 89 years were recruited from 24 US areas. Participants' reported clinical history set cohort assignment. How the authors handled the data: Amplified reference gene primers provided the basis for estimating nucleated cell counts. TCRdb keeps only in-frame clones here, not all; method: immunoSEQ multiplex PCR. The V and J calls and clone size come from that table; D and trimming were worked out from the DNA. In the table there are 300,000 to 400,000 clones, roughly 84% of which are singletons.

Source material: PBMCs or T cells enriched from blood (not recorded which). This chain connects TRBV18 to TRBJ1-1; no reliable D call. The source is a woman aged 25 to 39 who had recovered from COVID-19. Here the CDR3 reads CASSPFSNNMNTEAFF. CDR3 DNA: TGTGCCAGCTCACCCTTTTCGAACAATATGAACACTGAAGCTTTCTTT.